These T cell receptor beta chains were read from a single sample in a study of T cell responses to AZD1222 COVID-19 vaccine. TCRdb keeps only in-frame clones here, not all; method: immunoSEQ multiplex PCR. The table has about 150,000 clones, about nine tenths seen once. This specimen consisted of peripheral blood, obtained on day 0 of AZD1222 vaccination. The receptors come from an adult in good health. Both conserved end residues are part of each CDR3. D genes are given only for firm matches. The listing skips clone size in some rows; elsewhere it reads once, few, many or a size class.

V gene	clone size	J gene	D gene	CDR3 DNA	CDR3 protein
TRBV28	-	TRBJ2-3	-	TGTGCCAGCAGTTTTGCACAGGGAGATACGCAGTATTTT	CASSFAQGDTQYF
TRBV9	-	TRBJ1-6	-	TGTGCCAGCAGCGTCAGCAGGGGAGGTTCACCCCTCCACTTT	CASSVSRGGSPLHF
TRBV10-3	-	TRBJ1-3	-	TGTGCCAGCCGGCTAGGGGGAAACTCTGGAAACACCATATATTTT	CASRLGGNSGNTIYF
TRBV6-5	-	TRBJ1-3	-	TGTGCCAGCAGGGACCCTCATATTGCGGGAAACACCATATATTTT	CASRDPHIAGNTIYF
TRBV7-9	-	TRBJ2-1	-	TGTGCCAGCAAAATCCTTAGCGGCTCCTACAATGAGCAGTTCTTC	CASKILSGSYNEQFF
TRBV10-3	once	TRBJ2-1	TRBD2	TGTGCCATCAGTGAGTTTAAGCGGGAGGGTTACAATGAGCAGTTCTTC	CAISEFKREGYNEQFF
TRBV7-3	-	TRBJ1-1	TRBD1	TGTGCCAGCAGCCTGGACAGGGGGACTGAAGCTTTCTTT	CASSLDRGTEAFF
TRBV4-1	once	TRBJ1-5	-	TGCGCCAGCAGCCAAGCATCACAGGGTGCTCAGCCCCAGCATTTT	CASSQASQGAQPQHF
TRBV16	-	TRBJ1-2	-	TGTGCCAGCAGCCAATCTCAGACTAACTATGGCTACACCTTC	CASSQSQTNYGYTF
TRBV7-9	-	TRBJ1-1	-	TGTGCCAGCAATCAGCAGGGGAACACTGAAGCTTTCTTT	CASNQQGNTEAFF
TRBV7-9	-	TRBJ2-1	-	TGTGCCAGCAGCCCTACGGGCGGGTACAATGAGCAGTTCTTC	CASSPTGGYNEQFF
TRBV6-1	-	TRBJ2-7	-	TGTGCCAGCAGTGAGCACATCTACGAGCAGTACTTC	CASSEHIYEQYF
TRBV12-3/TRBV12-4	-	TRBJ2-7	-	TGTGCCAGCAGTACCCGAACCTACGAGCAGTACTTC	CASSTRTYEQYF
TRBV15	-	TRBJ1-4	-	TGTGCCACCAGCAGAGCTTTTTTGCAGTCTAATGAAAAACTGTTTTTT	CATSRAFLQSNEKLFF
TRBV5-1	-	TRBJ1-2	-	TGCGCCAGCAGCTTTCATGGAAATGGTGGCTACACCTTC	CASSFHGNGGYTF
TRBV7-2	once	TRBJ2-2	TRBD2	TGTGCCAGCAGCTTAGCGCCCGGGAGGGGGGCCGCCGGGGAGCTGTTTTTT	CASSLAPGRGAAGELFF
TRBV6-5	once	TRBJ2-5	-	TGTGCCATATCTAAAGCCCAAGAGACCCAGTACTTC	CAISKAQETQYF
TRBV29-1	once	TRBJ1-2	-	TGCAGCGTTAATGGCTACACCTTC	CSVNGYTF
TRBV7-2	-	TRBJ1-5	TRBD1	TGTGCCAGCAGCTTGACAGGGTCCTCGTGGCAGCCCCAGCATTTT	CASSLTGSSWQPQHF
TRBV5-4	-	TRBJ1-6	-	TGTGCCAGCAGCTTGCCCCAGGCGGATTCACCCCTCCACTTT	CASSLPQADSPLHF
TRBV7-2	-	TRBJ1-3	-	TGTGCCAGCAGCCCGCAAACACAAGGACACTCTGGAAACACCATATATTTT	CASSPQTQGHSGNTIYF
TRBV2	-	TRBJ2-6	-	TGTGCCAGCAGTCTACAGAGCTCTGGGGCCAACGTCCTGACTTTC	CASSLQSSGANVLTF
TRBV5-1	once	TRBJ1-2	-	TGCGCCAGCAGCCCTGGGGGCTTGGTTGGCTACACCTTC	CASSPGGLVGYTF
TRBV7-9	-	TRBJ2-5	-	TGTGCCAGCAGCCTCCAGTTAAGGGTCGAGACCCAGTACTTC	CASSLQLRVETQYF
TRBV6-5	-	TRBJ2-5	-	TGTGCCAGCAGTTTAGACGGAGGGTACCAAGAGACCCAGTACTTC	CASSLDGGYQETQYF
TRBV19	-	TRBJ1-5	-	TGTGCCAGTAGAAGCCAGATCGGCAATCAGCCCCAGCATTTT	CASRSQIGNQPQHF
TRBV7-9	-	TRBJ1-1	TRBD1	TGTGCCAGCAGCTTGGTCCAGGGGGGCACTGAAGCTTTCTTT	CASSLVQGGTEAFF
TRBV20-1	-	TRBJ2-7	-	TGCAGTGCTAGTGGGGCAGGGAAAAGTCGCGAGCAGTACTTC	CSASGAGKSREQYF
TRBV5-6	-	TRBJ2-7	-	TGTGCCAGCAGCTTAAACAGGGTCTACGAGCAGTACTTC	CASSLNRVYEQYF
TRBV28	-	TRBJ2-2	TRBD2	TGTGCCAGCCGGACTAGCGGCACCGGGGAGCTGTTTTTT	CASRTSGTGELFF
TRBV27	-	TRBJ1-6	TRBD1	TGTGCCAGCAGCTGGACAGGGTACTATAATTCACCCCTCCACTTT	CASSWTGYYNSPLHF
TRBV12-3/TRBV12-4	many	TRBJ2-2	-	TGTGCCAGCAGTTTCTACACCGGGGAGCTGTTTTTT	CASSFYTGELFF
TRBV15	-	TRBJ1-2	-	TGTGCCACCAGCAGCGAGCTAGGGTATTCGAACTATGGCTACACCTTC	CATSSELGYSNYGYTF
TRBV12-3/TRBV12-4	-	TRBJ1-4	-	TGTGCTGTCCGGGGGGCGCAGGATGAAAAACTGTTTTTT	CAVRGAQDEKLFF
TRBV5-1	-	TRBJ2-7	-	TGCGCCAGCAGCTTGCGGGGGAGCTACGAGCAGTACTTC	CASSLRGSYEQYF
TRBV24-1	-	TRBJ2-1	-	TGTGCCACCAGTCCATCGGGGAGTGGATCCTACAATGAGCAGTTCTTC	CATSPSGSGSYNEQFF
TRBV7-2	-	TRBJ2-6	-	TGTGCCAGCAGCTTTTCGGGACGGGTGAAATTTTCTGGGGCCAACGTCCTGACTTTC	CASSFSGRVKFSGANVLTF
TRBV28	-	TRBJ2-2	TRBD2	TGTGCCAGCAGTTCTACCGGGACTAGCCCCGGGGAGCTGTTTTTT	CASSSTGTSPGELFF
TRBV6-5	-	TRBJ2-7	TRBD1	TGTGCCAGCAAAAGGACAGGGGGCTCCTACGAGCAGTACTTC	CASKRTGGSYEQYF
TRBV9	once	TRBJ1-3	TRBD1	TGTGCCAGCAGCCCCCGCCCCAGGGGGCCTGGAAACACCATATATTTT	CASSPRPRGPGNTIYF
TRBV28	-	TRBJ1-2	TRBD1	TGTGCCAGCAGCCGTGGGAGGGGGCAGAACTATGGCTACACCTTC	CASSRGRGQNYGYTF
TRBV6-5	few	TRBJ1-1	-	TGTGCCAGCAGTCCGATAGCGACGACCACTGAAGCTTTCTTT	CASSPIATTTEAFF
TRBV12-5	-	TRBJ1-5	-	TGTGCTAGTTCTCCAGGGGATGATCAGCCCCAGCATTTT	CASSPGDDQPQHF
TRBV24-1	-	TRBJ2-5	-	TGTGCCACCAGTGAGCCCAATGGGGGGCAAGAGACCCAGTACTTC	CATSEPNGGQETQYF
TRBV18	-	TRBJ2-1	-	TGTGCCAGCTCACCTTCTCTATACAATGAGCAGTTCTTC	CASSPSLYNEQFF
TRBV5-6	-	TRBJ1-2	-	TGTGCCAGCAGCCGTGACAGGAAGAACTATGGCTACACCTTC	CASSRDRKNYGYTF
TRBV11-2	-	TRBJ2-1	-	TGTGCCAGCAGGGAATCCCTGGGCGGCATCAGAGAGCAGTTCTTC	CASRESLGGIREQFF
TRBV6-4	-	TRBJ2-1	TRBD2	TGTGCCAGCAGCGTGACTAGCGGGTTCTACAATGAGCAGTTCTTC	CASSVTSGFYNEQFF
TRBV18	-	TRBJ1-2	-	TGTGCCAGCTCACCACAAAGAGGGACCGAATATGGCTACACCTTC	CASSPQRGTEYGYTF
TRBV6-5	-	TRBJ1-2	-	TGTGCCAGCAGGTCCTCCGGAGGGAGGCACTATGGCTACACCTTC	CASRSSGGRHYGYTF